This is a list of T cell receptor beta chains from one sample in a study of cytotoxic CD8 clonotypes in ibrutinib-treated CLL. Here immunoSEQ multiplex PCR was the method, and the copy in TCRdb shows in-frame clones only, minus some. Among around 160,000 clones listed, roughly four fifths were seen once. The specimen was PBMCs, collected after 12 months of ibrutinib treatment. The receptors derive from a human donor with chronic lymphocytic leukemia. Both conserved end residues are part of each CDR3. D genes are given only for firm matches. Size tells how often a clone was seen (once, few, many) or the class of an expanded clone, and some rows leave it out.

NA NA 11 TRBJ2-1 TRBV5-8 CASSLEFEQFF TGTGCCAGCAGCTTGGAGTTTGAGCAGTTCTTC
TRBD2 NA 15 TRBJ2-3 TRBV28 CASISGGEGTDTQYF TGTGCCAGTATTAGCGGGGGGGAGGGCACAGATACGCAGTATTTT
NA NA 13 TRBJ1-5 TRBV28 CASSRSNYQPQHF TGTGCCAGCAGTCGCTCAAATTATCAGCCCCAGCATTTT
TRBD2 NA 17 TRBJ2-3 TRBV28 CASSSYWRERGTDTQYF TGTGCCAGCAGTTCCTACTGGCGGGAGAGAGGCACAGATACGCAGTATTTT
NA NA 12 TRBJ2-3 TRBV11-2 CASSLYTDTQYF TGTGCCAGCAGCTTATACACAGATACGCAGTATTTT
TRBD1 NA 16 TRBJ1-4 TRBV30 CAWSLKYRGRGEKLFF TGTGCCTGGAGCCTTAAATACAGGGGGCGAGGAGAAAAACTGTTTTTT
TRBD2 NA 13 TRBJ2-5 TRBV28 CAGSLAGIETQYF TGTGCCGGCAGTTTAGCGGGAATAGAGACCCAGTACTTC
NA NA 15 TRBJ1-6 TRBV28 CASSLVSSYNSPLHF TGTGCCAGCAGTTTAGTCAGCTCCTATAATTCACCCCTCCACTTT
NA NA 14 TRBJ1-2 TRBV4-2 CASSQDRDNYGYTF TGTGCCAGCAGCCAAGATCGGGATAACTATGGCTACACCTTC
NA NA 14 TRBJ1-2 TRBV6-5 CASRTPGAGNGYTF TGTGCCAGCAGAACACCCGGGGCAGGGAATGGCTACACCTTC
NA NA 12 TRBJ2-7 TRBV7-9 CASSVAAYEQYF TGTGCCAGCAGCGTCGCGGCCTACGAGCAGTACTTC
TRBD2 NA 16 TRBJ2-1 TRBV28 CASSPLSGGAYNEQFF TGTGCCAGCAGTCCCCTAAGCGGGGGGGCCTACAATGAGCAGTTCTTC
NA NA 14 TRBJ2-7 TRBV7-2 CASSLERGGYEQYF TGTGCCAGCAGCTTAGAACGAGGGGGCTACGAGCAGTACTTC
TRBD1 NA 16 TRBJ2-7 TRBV10-3 CAISEFRDSIAYEQYF TGTGCCATCAGTGAATTCCGGGACAGCATAGCCTACGAGCAGTACTTC
NA NA 15 TRBJ1-1 TRBV19 CASSIIGEGGTEAFF TGTGCCAGTAGTATCATTGGCGAGGGGGGCACTGAAGCTTTCTTT
NA few 14 TRBJ1-5 TRBV28 CASRETGVHQPQHF TGTGCCAGCAGAGAGACCGGCGTCCATCAGCCCCAGCATTTT
TRBD1 once 15 TRBJ2-3 TRBV6-6 CASKDRSSGTDTQYF TGTGCCAGCAAGGACAGGTCATCCGGCACAGATACGCAGTATTTT
NA NA 13 TRBJ1-5 TRBV5-5 CASSLQGDQPQHF TGTGCCAGCAGCCTTCAAGGTGATCAGCCCCAGCATTTT
TRBD1 NA 15 TRBJ2-5 TRBV15 CATSRATGGVETQYF TGTGCCACCAGCAGAGCCACAGGGGGCGTCGAGACCCAGTACTTC
NA NA 13 TRBJ2-7 TRBV6-6 CASSSGYYYEQYF TGTGCCAGCAGCTCAGGGTACTACTACGAGCAGTACTTC
NA once 14 TRBJ1-2 TRBV19 CATKGLETLYGYTF TGTGCCACAAAGGGACTTGAAACACTATATGGCTACACCTTC
NA few 14 TRBJ1-6 TRBV19 CASKRERDNSPLHF TGTGCCAGTAAACGGGAGCGGGATAATTCACCCCTCCACTTT
TRBD1 NA 16 TRBJ2-5 TRBV19 CASSIAAGQGAKTQYF TGTGCCAGTAGTATAGCCGCCGGACAGGGGGCGAAGACCCAGTACTTC
TRBD2 NA 18 TRBJ2-5 TRBV6-4 CASPRTSGGWRWGETQYF TGTGCCAGCCCAAGGACTAGCGGGGGCTGGAGGTGGGGGGAGACCCAGTACTTC
NA NA 20 TRBJ1-1 TRBV7-8 CASSLAGSGRVKVLNTEAFF TGTGCCAGCAGCTTAGCGGGGTCGGGTCGGGTCAAGGTGCTGAACACTGAAGCTTTCTTT
NA NA 11 TRBJ2-1 TRBV7-6 CASSLDNEQFF TGTGCCAGCAGCTTAGACAATGAGCAGTTCTTC
NA NA 15 TRBJ1-4 TRBV5-1 CASSFKGGDNEKLFF TGCGCCAGCAGCTTTAAAGGAGGAGATAATGAAAAACTGTTTTTT
TRBD1 NA 16 TRBJ2-3 TRBV7-6 CASSLGRTGGSDTQYF TGTGCCAGCAGCTTAGGGAGGACAGGGGGCTCAGATACGCAGTATTTT
NA NA 14 TRBJ1-2 TRBV6-5 CASSRGGTYYGYTF TGTGCCAGCAGCCGCGGGGGGACCTACTATGGCTACACCTTC
TRBD2 once 15 TRBJ2-3 TRBV9 CASSVAERETDTQYF TGTGCCAGCAGCGTAGCGGAGCGGGAGACAGATACGCAGTATTTT
NA NA 15 TRBJ2-3 TRBV29-1 CSVGPRGASTDTQYF TGCAGCGTTGGCCCCCGGGGGGCTAGCACAGATACGCAGTATTTT
TRBD2 few 16 TRBJ2-3 TRBV5-1 CASSLEQRGRTDTQYF TGCGCCAGCAGCTTGGAACAGCGGGGTCGCACAGATACGCAGTATTTT
NA NA 15 TRBJ2-1 TRBV10-3 CAISEPRGVYNEQFF TGTGCCATCAGTGAGCCGAGGGGGGTCTACAATGAGCAGTTCTTC
NA NA 13 TRBJ2-6 TRBV5-6 CASTPPGANVLTF TGTGCCAGCACCCCCCCCGGGGCCAACGTCCTGACTTTC
TRBD2 NA 13 TRBJ2-7 TRBV29-1 CSVDGGLRGEQYF TGCAGCGTTGATGGGGGACTAAGGGGCGAGCAGTACTTC
NA few 17 TRBJ2-5 TRBV12-1 CASSSPRGGVPQETQYF TGTGCCAGCAGCTCCCCTCGGGGGGGAGTACCTCAAGAGACCCAGTACTTC
NA NA 11 TRBJ1-2 TRBV30 CAWSVRGGYTF TGTGCCTGGAGTGTGAGAGGCGGCTACACCTTC
TRBD2 NA 13 TRBJ2-5 TRBV7-2 CAGGSSGAGTQYF TGTGCCGGCGGGTCTAGCGGGGCCGGGACCCAGTACTTC
TRBD2 NA 15 TRBJ2-1 TRBV19 CASSTPWTSVDEQFF TGTGCCAGTAGTACACCTTGGACTAGCGTCGATGAGCAGTTCTTC
TRBD2 few 14 TRBJ2-1 TRBV29-1 CSVPRLAWDNEQFF TGCAGCGTCCCTCGACTAGCTTGGGACAATGAGCAGTTCTTC
NA NA 13 TRBJ2-1 TRBV12-5 CASGADLYNEQFF TGTGCTAGTGGTGCGGACTTATACAATGAGCAGTTCTTC
NA NA 16 TRBJ2-5 TRBV5-6 CASSSRAQGYQETQYF TGTGCCAGCAGCTCGCGGGCGCAGGGGTATCAAGAGACCCAGTACTTC
TRBD1 NA 15 TRBJ1-5 TRBV6-1 CASSDGQGISQPQHF TGTGCCAGCAGTGATGGACAGGGTATTAGTCAGCCCCAGCATTTT
NA few 14 TRBJ1-6 TRBV7-2 CASSLARASSPLHF TGTGCCAGCAGCTTAGCCAGGGCGAGTTCACCCCTCCACTTT
NA NA 13 TRBJ2-7 TRBV7-3 CASSTGRSYEQYF TGTGCCAGCAGCACAGGACGGTCCTACGAGCAGTACTTC
NA NA 16 TRBJ1-2 TRBV19 CASIPRDGYSNYGYTF TGTGCCAGTATTCCAAGGGACGGCTATTCTAACTATGGCTACACCTTC
TRBD2 NA 16 TRBJ2-3 TRBV6-5 CASSSPGTSAIHTQYF TGTGCCAGCAGTTCACCCGGGACTAGCGCAATCCATACGCAGTATTTT
NA NA 16 TRBJ1-2 TRBV30 CAWRANRISTNYGYTF TGTGCCTGGAGGGCAAACAGAATTTCTACTAACTATGGCTACACCTTC
TRBD1 NA 14 TRBJ2-7 TRBV2 CASSDRQGAYEQYF TGTGCCAGCAGTGACCGACAGGGGGCTTACGAGCAGTACTTC
NA once 14 TRBJ2-5 TRBV9 CASSVVPQQETQYF TGTGCCAGCAGCGTAGTCCCACAGCAAGAGACCCAGTACTTC
NA once 11 TRBJ1-3 TRBV25-1 CASTSGNTIYF TGTGCCAGCACCTCTGGAAACACCATATATTTT
TRBD1 NA 13 TRBJ1-2 TRBV29-1 CSVEGDRAHGYTF TGCAGCGTTGAAGGGGACAGGGCTCATGGCTACACCTTC